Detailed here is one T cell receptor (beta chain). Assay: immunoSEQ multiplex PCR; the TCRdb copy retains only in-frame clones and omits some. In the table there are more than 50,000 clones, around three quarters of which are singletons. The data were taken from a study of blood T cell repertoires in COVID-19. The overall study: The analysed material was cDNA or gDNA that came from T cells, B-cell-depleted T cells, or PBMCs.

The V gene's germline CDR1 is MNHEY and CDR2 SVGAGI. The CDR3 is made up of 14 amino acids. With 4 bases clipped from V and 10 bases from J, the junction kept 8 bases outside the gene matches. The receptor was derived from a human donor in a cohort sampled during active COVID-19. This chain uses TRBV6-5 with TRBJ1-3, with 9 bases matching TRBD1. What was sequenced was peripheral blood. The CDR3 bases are TGTGCCAGCAGTTTCCGGGACAGGGTGGGGACCATATATTTT. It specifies CASSFRDRVGTIYF.